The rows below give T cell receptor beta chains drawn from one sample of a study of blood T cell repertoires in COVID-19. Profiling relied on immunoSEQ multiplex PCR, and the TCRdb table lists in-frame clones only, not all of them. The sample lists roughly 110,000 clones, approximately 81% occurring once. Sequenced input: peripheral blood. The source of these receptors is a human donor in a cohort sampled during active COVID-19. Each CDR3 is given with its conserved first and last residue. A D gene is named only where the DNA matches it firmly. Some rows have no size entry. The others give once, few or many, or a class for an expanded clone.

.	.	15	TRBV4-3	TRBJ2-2	TGCGCCAGCAGCCAAGAAGAGAGGGGGACCGGGGAGCTGTTTTTT	CASSQEERGTGELFF
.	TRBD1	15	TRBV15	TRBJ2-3	TGTGCCACCAGCAGAATGACAGGGGGAATGGATACGCAGTATTTT	CATSRMTGGMDTQYF
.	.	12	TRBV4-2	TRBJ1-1	TGTGCCAGCAGCCAAGATTGGCGGGAAAGAGTCTTT	CASSQDWRERVF
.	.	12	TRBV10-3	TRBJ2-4	TGTGCCACCCGACAGGGACTAAACATTCAGTACTTC	CATRQGLNIQYF
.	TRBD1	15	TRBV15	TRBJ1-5	TGTGCCACCAGCCGGGACAGGGGCTCAAATCAGCCCCAGCATTTT	CATSRDRGSNQPQHF
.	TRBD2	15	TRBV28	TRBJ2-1	TGTGCCAGCAGTTTCGGACTAGCGGGGGACAATGAGCAGTTCTTC	CASSFGLAGDNEQFF
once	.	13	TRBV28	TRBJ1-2	TGTGCCAGCAGTATCCCCGGACAAACTGGCTACACCTTC	CASSIPGQTGYTF
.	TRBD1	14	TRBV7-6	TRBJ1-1	TGTGCCAGCAGCCTACAGGGGCCGAACACTGAAGCTTTCTTT	CASSLQGPNTEAFF
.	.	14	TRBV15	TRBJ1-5	TGTGCCACCAGCAGAGATCAGGTGTCTCAGCCCCAGCATTTT	CATSRDQVSQPQHF
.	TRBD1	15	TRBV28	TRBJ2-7	TGTGCCAGCAGCCACCGGGACAGCGTTTCCTACGAGCAGTACTTC	CASSHRDSVSYEQYF
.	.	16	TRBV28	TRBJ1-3	TGTGCCAGCAGTTTAAGTCGGCAGGGAGGTGGAAACACCATATATTTT	CASSLSRQGGGNTIYF
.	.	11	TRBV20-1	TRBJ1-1	TGCAGTGCAGAGGAGAACACTGAAGCTTTCTTT	CSAEENTEAFF
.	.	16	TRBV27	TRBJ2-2	TGTGCCAGCAGTTTATCGCAGGGGCCCTATACCGGGGAGCTGTTTTTT	CASSLSQGPYTGELFF
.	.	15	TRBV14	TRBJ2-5	TGTGCCAGCAGCCAAGAACGACAGGCCACGGGGACCCAGTACTTC	CASSQERQATGTQYF
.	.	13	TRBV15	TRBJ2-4	TGTGCCACCAGCGTTGGGGGCCAAAACATTCAGTACTTC	CATSVGGQNIQYF
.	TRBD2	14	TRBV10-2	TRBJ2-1	TGCGCCAGCACCGGGACTAGCGTCTACAATGAGCAGTTCTTC	CASTGTSVYNEQFF
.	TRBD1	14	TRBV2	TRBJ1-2	TGTGCCAGCAGTCGGGACAGGGAGTTAAGAGGCTACACCTTC	CASSRDRELRGYTF
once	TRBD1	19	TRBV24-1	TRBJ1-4	TGTGCCACCAGTGATTTGCGCGGCAGGGGGCATCAAGCTAATGAAAAACTGTTTTTT	CATSDLRGRGHQANEKLFF
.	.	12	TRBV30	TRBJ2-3	TGTGCCTGGAGTGTACAAGGGGGTACGCAGTATTTT	CAWSVQGGTQYF
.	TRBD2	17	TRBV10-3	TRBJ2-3	TGTGCCATCAGTGAGTCGAGGGCGGGGGGCCTCACAGATACGCAGTATTTT	CAISESRAGGLTDTQYF
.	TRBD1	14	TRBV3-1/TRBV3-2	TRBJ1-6	TGTGCCAGCAGCCCCGGGACAGGGATCTCACCCCTCCACTTT	CASSPGTGISPLHF
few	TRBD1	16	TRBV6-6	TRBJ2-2	TGTGCCAGCAGTTACTCCACAGGGGGGATCACCGGGGAGCTGTTTTTT	CASSYSTGGITGELFF
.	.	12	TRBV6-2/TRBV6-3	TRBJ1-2	TGTGCCAGCAGTCCGAGATCTTATGGCTACACCTTC	CASSPRSYGYTF
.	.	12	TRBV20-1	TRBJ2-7	TGCAGTGCTAGTTCGGAGGGGTTCGGGCAGTACTTC	CSASSEGFGQYF
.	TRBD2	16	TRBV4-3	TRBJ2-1	TGCGCCAGCAGCCCCCGGACTAGCGGGGGGGCGAGGGGGCAGTTCTTC	CASSPRTSGGARGQFF
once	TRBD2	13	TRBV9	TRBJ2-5	TGTGCCAGCCCAGCGGGGGGGTGTGAGACCCAGTACTTC	CASPAGGCETQYF
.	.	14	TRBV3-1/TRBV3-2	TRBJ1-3	TGTGCCAGCAGCCCGCGCACTGCTGGAAACACCATATATTTT	CASSPRTAGNTIYF
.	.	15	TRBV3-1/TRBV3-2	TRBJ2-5	TGTGCCAGCAGCCTCTGGACAGCCCGAGTAGAGACCCAGTACTTC	CASSLWTARVETQYF
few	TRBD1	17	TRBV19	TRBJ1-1	TGTGCCAGTAGTTCTCCGACAGGGGGCCTTTTGAACACTGAAGCTTTCTTT	CASSSPTGGLLNTEAFF
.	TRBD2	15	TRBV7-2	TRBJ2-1	TGTGCCACCAGACCGGGACTAGCGGGGCTTAATGAGCAGTTCTTC	CATRPGLAGLNEQFF
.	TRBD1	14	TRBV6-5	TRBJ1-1	TGTGCCAGCAGTCCAGGGACAGGCCACACTGAAGCTTTCTTT	CASSPGTGHTEAFF
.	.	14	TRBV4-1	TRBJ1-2	TGCGCCAGCAGCCAAGATGCGTCTAACTATGGCTACACCTTC	CASSQDASNYGYTF
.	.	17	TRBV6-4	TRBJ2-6	TGTGCCAGCAGTGACTCCGCAGGGTCCCCTGGGGCCAACGTCCTGACTTTC	CASSDSAGSPGANVLTF
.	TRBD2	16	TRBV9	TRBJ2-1	TGTGCCAGCAGCGTCGCTAGCGGGGGACGAGACAATGAGCAGTTCTTC	CASSVASGGRDNEQFF
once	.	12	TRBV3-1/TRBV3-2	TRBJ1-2	TGTGCCAGCAGCCTACAGGAATATGGCTACACCTTC	CASSLQEYGYTF
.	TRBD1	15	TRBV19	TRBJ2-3	TGTGCCAGTAGTCCTCGGACAGGGAACACAGATACGCAGTATTTT	CASSPRTGNTDTQYF
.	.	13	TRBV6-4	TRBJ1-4	TGTGCCAGCAGCGCGGTAACTGGTGAAAAACTGTTTTTT	CASSAVTGEKLFF
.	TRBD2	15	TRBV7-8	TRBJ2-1	TGTGCCAGCAGCCTATGGGGCGGGGGGGCAAATGAGCAGTTCTTC	CASSLWGGGANEQFF
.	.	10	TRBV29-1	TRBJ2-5	TGCAGCGTTGTATTAGAGACCCAGTACTTC	CSVVLETQYF